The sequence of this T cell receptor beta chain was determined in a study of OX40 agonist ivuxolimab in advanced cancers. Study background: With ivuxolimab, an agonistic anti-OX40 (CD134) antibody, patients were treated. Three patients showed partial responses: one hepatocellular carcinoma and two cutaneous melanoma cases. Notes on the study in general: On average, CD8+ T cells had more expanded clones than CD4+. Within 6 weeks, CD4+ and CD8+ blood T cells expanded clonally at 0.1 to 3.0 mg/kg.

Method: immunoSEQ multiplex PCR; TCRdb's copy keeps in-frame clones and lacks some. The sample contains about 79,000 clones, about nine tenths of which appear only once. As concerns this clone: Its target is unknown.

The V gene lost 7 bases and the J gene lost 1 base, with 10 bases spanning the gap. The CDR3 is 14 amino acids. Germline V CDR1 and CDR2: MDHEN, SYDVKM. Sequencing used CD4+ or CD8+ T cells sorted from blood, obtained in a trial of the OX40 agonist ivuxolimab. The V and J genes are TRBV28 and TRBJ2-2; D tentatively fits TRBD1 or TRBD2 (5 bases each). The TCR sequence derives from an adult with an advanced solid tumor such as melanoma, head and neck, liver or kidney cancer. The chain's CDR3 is CASTGTVNTGELFF. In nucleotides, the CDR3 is TGTGCCAGCACCGGGACCGTGAACACCGGGGAGCTGTTTTTT.